The TCR beta chain described here comes from a study of technical replicates of blood from several donors. V dropped 2 bases and J dropped 1 base, with 15 bases sitting between them. The V gene's germline CDR1 is SGHVS and CDR2 FQNEAQ. The CDR3 is 16 residues long. Profiled with immunoSEQ multiplex PCR; TCRdb holds only in-frame clones, not every one. The data show roughly 50,000 clones, 85% to 95% seen once. The sample was PBMCs. V and J are TRBV7-8 and TRBJ2-7, with D perhaps TRBD2 (6 bases). This clonotype was sampled from a human donor in good health. Some clones in this sample may be carry-over from other donors' samples. The CDR3 DNA reads as TGTGCCAGCAGCTTATCCCTAGCGTATTCTTCCTACGAGCAGTACTTC. This gives the protein CASSLSLAYSSYEQYF.